This T cell receptor beta chain was identified during a study of cytomegalovirus exposure and HLA in healthy donors (dated by TCRdb to the late 2010s). Concerning the study at large: According to an earlier analysis of 587 of the donors, some 180 million T cells yielded over 100 million unique TCR beta sequences and approximately 300 Gb of sequence data. An early release that covered about 600 HLA-typed donors contained around 330 gigabases of sequencing data and 75 million to 100 million unique TCR sequences. Among the approximately 420 genotyped donors, approximately 76% belonged to the genetic ancestry cluster associated with self-reported Caucasian donors. The study aimed to test whether cataloging public T cell receptors could reveal signatures of past pathogen exposure. The study used immunosequencing to profile the T cell repertoires of 670 or so subjects and linked those repertoires to cytomegalovirus serostatus. Besides the first cohort of 666 subjects, a separate validation cohort made up of 120 different subjects was used. High-throughput TCR immunosequencing, statistical association of individual TCRs with disease status, and machine learning were combined to predict cytomegalovirus infection status. A later analysis re-examined previously published TCR beta repertoires from over 500 donors and added high-resolution HLA genotyping to investigate patterns of TCR occurrence. The later analysis used no new phenotypic data to find candidate immune exposures, relying instead on TCR beta sequences and their occurrence across donors. To decide whether each TCR beta V gene segment behaved as functional or pseudogenic, an earlier analysis of some 600 of the donors relied on high-throughput TCR beta sequencing. Donor age, sex, ethnicity and CMV serostatus were compiled alongside the repertoire data. In a later genetic analysis, genome-wide SNP genotypes for about three fifths of the roughly 670 donors were used, and that subset was treated as a discovery cohort. All discovery cohort repertoires had been generated using a single sequencing platform. Class I and class II HLA loci were covered by the typing at four-digit resolution. The number of donors typed differed by locus, with roughly 620-640 for A, B, C, DRB1 and DQB1, roughly 520 for DQA1, 606 for DPA1, and some 450 for DPB1. Several DR-DQ haplotypes were handled as single units for association and clustering because linkage in the cohort was strong. Among some 410 genotyped donors of the cohort, an average of about 240,000 unique TCR beta nucleotide sequences were sequenced per donor, roughly 18% of them non-productive. Broader findings and caveats from the paper: Cytomegalovirus status was reported to be diagnosed by the classifier with high specificity and sensitivity in both the original and validation cohorts. CMV serostatus was the only immune exposure information available for the cohort. When HLA alleles, especially DR and DQ, strongly co-occurred, attributing TCR associations to individual alleles was difficult. A later analysis reported that several top co-occurrence clusters appeared linked to parvovirus B19, influenza, CMV and Epstein-Barr virus. In a later analysis, HLA-associated TCR beta chains showed more clonal expansion and lower generation probabilities than non-associated chains that were equally common. An earlier analysis of around 500 of the donors showed that most TCR beta V segments appeared in productive rearrangements either about 90% or about 30% of the time, which broadly matched IMGT annotations. Linkage disequilibrium might explain the correlated functional status among segregating V segments, but an unknown experimental factor could not be ruled out. A further reported finding was that TCR beta sequences accurately predicted the HLA-A and HLA-B alleles for most subjects in the first cohort. The authors suggested that the approach could potentially be generalized to other disease states and immunological phenotypes. Because the 87-base-pair reads could not distinguish some IMGT-functional V segments, including TRBV6-2 and TRBV6-3, those segments were excluded. In a later analysis, TCR association rates were found to vary across HLA loci, with the most associated TCRs seen for DRB1 alleles and the fewest for HLA-C alleles. The study gave a list of under 200 TCR beta chains associated with cytomegalovirus. According to a later analysis, most CMV-associated TCR beta chains appeared to be HLA-restricted, and the HLA associations seemed to be driven largely by CMV exposure. While some public TCRs were present in many individuals, most TCR sequences turned up only very rarely across donors. Specific HLA alleles were associated with 15,000 to 20,000 TCR beta sequences at a false discovery rate of 0.05 in a later analysis. Presence/absence analyses assumed roughly uniform sequencing depth across donors, an assumption that may not hold. A later genetic analysis associated a missense DCLRE1C variant with V-gene and J-gene trimming of TCR beta chains, and an independent cohort replicated the association. A cluster of highly shared sequence variants was judged likely to represent a technical artifact of the sequencing pipeline. About 17 rarely observed V segments, including chromosome 9 orphons, were excluded from the earlier analysis of approximately 600 of the donors because counts were too low. In this cohort, only TCR beta chains were sequenced, and detectable features were limited by the absence of alpha or paired-chain data. A later genetic analysis reported fewer N-insertions in productive TCRs among donors in an Asian-associated ancestry cluster than the roughly 620-donor mean. A few of the identified cytomegalovirus-associated TCR beta chains were confirmed in vitro to be specific for cytomegalovirus antigens. Because HLA typing was unavailable for some donors at each locus, only the typed subset was used in association tests.

In total, 666 healthy bone marrow donors made up the cohort. Cohort members were all nominally healthy when sampled, although unrecorded immune exposures were likely present. The donor was CMV seropositive and was included in the group of about 290 seropositive cohort members. Every donor gave a peripheral blood sample, and the peripheral blood mononuclear cells from that sample were used for TCR beta sequencing. The Qiagen DNeasy Blood Extraction Kit was used to extract genomic DNA from the blood cell samples. The library was prepared using the immunoSEQ multiplex PCR assay. The multiplex PCR relied on a mix of 60 forward primers for TCR Vbeta segments and 13 reverse primers for TCR Jbeta segments. Amplification of the CDR3 region of rearranged TCR beta genes was performed with a multiplex PCR assay on genomic DNA. The amplified TCR beta libraries were sequenced on the Illumina HiSeq System as 87-base-pair reads. The paper's processing steps were these. In a later analysis, roughly 80 million unique TCR beta chains were counted across the 500 to 850 repertoires, and about 10 million of these chains were shared by at least two donors. Raw reads were error-corrected and collapsed into unique sequences with a nearest-neighbor algorithm that merged closely related sequences to remove PCR and sequencing errors. CDR3 sequences were aligned to IMGT reference sequences to assign V, D and J gene segments. For a sequence to be retained, a match of at least six nucleotides to both a V gene segment and a J gene segment was required. A rearrangement counted as productive if the CDR3 had no stop codons and remained in frame with V and J, and every other rearrangement counted as non-productive. Following IMGT convention, CDR3 was defined as the stretch from the second conserved V-encoded cysteine up to the conserved J-encoded phenylalanine. In an earlier analysis of approximately 500 of the donors, sequences lacking an unambiguous match to a single V gene segment were excluded. In an earlier analysis of 587 of the donors, V segments were called functional above 56.7% productive rearrangements and were called segregating when the between-donor standard deviation exceeded 5%. To diagnose cytomegalovirus status from the catalog of TCR beta chain sequences, a statistical classification framework was built. In a later analysis, TCR nucleotide sequences were compared against IMGT/GENE-DB human TR gene sequences so that V and J genes could be assigned. The TCRdist pipeline was used in a later analysis to assign CDR3 sequences and most-parsimonious VDJ recombination scenarios. In a later analysis, each TCR beta chain was defined by its CDR3 amino acid sequence together with its V-gene family, and reads without a unique V-gene family were excluded. In a later analysis, several hundred highly shared, low-generation-probability nucleotide sequences were removed to address suspected cross-contamination and a sequencing artifact. A later analysis calculated a clonal expansion index for each public chain from normalized within-repertoire ranks of inferred template counts. Generation probabilities in a later analysis came from a VDJ recombination model fitted to out-of-frame rearrangements, and those results were checked against IGoR. In a later analysis, hypergeometric tests were used to score TCR-TCR, TCR-HLA and TCR-CMV co-occurrence, with a repertoire-size bias correction applied to TCR pairs. A later analysis estimated false discovery rates by permuting HLA or CMV assignments 20 times. In a later analysis, co-occurring TCRs were grouped with DBSCAN, and TCRdist sequence similarity was added when clustering was performed within HLA-allele-positive subsets. Repertoires with fewer than 30,000 or more than 120,000 public chains were left out of co-occurrence clustering, as were about five repertoires with anomalous nucleotide sharing. The source is immuneACCESS, and TCRdb retained only in-frame sequences with V and J called. Part of the clones is not carried over; for the studies checked, unresolved V genes explain less than half of this, and the remainder is unexplained. The V and J calls and clone size come from that table; D and trimming were worked out from the DNA. This sample lists 110,000 or so clones; 75% to 90% were detected once. Approximately 7.2% of the sample lies in the top ten.

CDR1 SGHTS and CDR2 YDEGEE are derived from the germline V gene. V is reduced by 3 bases and J by 1 base, leaving a spacing of 7 bases between them. The CDR3 contains 13 residues, cysteine and phenylalanine counted. Left in the record is the CDR3 DNA by itself, 39 bases read in frame from the first base. This clone was seen once. Its antigen is not yet known. One base away there is no much larger clone; base qualities are not given. The chain uses TRBV5-8 and TRBJ1-1; TRBD1 is a weak D gene call, 6 bases matching. The receptor comes from a man younger than 45 in good health and CMV-seropositive. The sample was PBMCs. The DNA sequence follows: TGTGCCAGCAGCTGGACAGCGAACACTGAAGCTTTCTTT. Its translation is CASSWTANTEAFF.